This T cell receptor beta chain stems from a study of technical replicates of blood from a few donors (dated by TCRdb to about 2017). A word on this clone: Its target antigen remains unknown. Base qualities were left out, and no much larger clone turns up one base away.

Receptor amplification or capture employed the immunoSEQ multiplex PCR assay. TCRdb carries this immuneACCESS record with in-frame sequences only. Its versions omit some clonotypes, under half of them owing to an unresolved V gene in the studies checked, with the rest unexplained. The sample includes 100,000 or so clones, with around 96% observed a single time. Together, the top ten hold about 0.25% of the sample. The clonotype comes from a human donor in good health. The sequenced sample consisted of T cells isolated from PBMCs.

The CDR3 protein sequence reads: CASSESGGSGYEQYF. The DNA sequence is given as TGTGCCAGCAGTGAATCGGGAGGCTCCGGCTACGAGCAGTACTTC. Recombination joined TRBV2 with TRBJ2-7, with TRBD2 matching 7 junction bases. CDR1 and CDR2 were assigned from the germline V gene as SNHLY and FYNNEI. CDR3 length: 15 amino acids, cysteine to phenylalanine. The retained sequence is limited to the CDR3, 45 bases, with the frame set at the first base. Trimming removed 2 bases from V and 3 bases from J; the gene matches leave 7 bases unexplained.